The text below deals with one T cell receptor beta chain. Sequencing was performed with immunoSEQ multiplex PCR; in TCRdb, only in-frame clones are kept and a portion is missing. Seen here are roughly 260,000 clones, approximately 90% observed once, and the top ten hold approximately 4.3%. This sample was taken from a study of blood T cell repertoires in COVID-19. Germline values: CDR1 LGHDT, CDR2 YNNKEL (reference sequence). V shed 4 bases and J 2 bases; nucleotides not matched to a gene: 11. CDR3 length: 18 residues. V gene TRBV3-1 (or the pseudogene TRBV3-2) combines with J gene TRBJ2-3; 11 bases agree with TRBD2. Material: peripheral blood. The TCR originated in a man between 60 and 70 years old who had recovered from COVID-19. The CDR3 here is CASSPIWTSGRDTDTQYF. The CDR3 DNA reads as TGTGCCAGCAGCCCCATTTGGACTAGCGGGCGAGACACAGATACGCAGTATTTT.